What follows are 4 T cell receptor beta chains derived from one specimen sequenced in a study of blood T cells in healthy people across ages. A second PCR, run for about 7 to 11 cycles, used a sample-barcoded 5' primer plus a J-beta primer mix. TCRdb re-analysed the 5' RACE reads in MiXCR, keeping a single row per CDR3 protein. Altogether about 680,000 distinct CDR3 sequences are present, roughly 49% being singletons, with the ten largest covering around a third. Sample: blood. Receptors originate from a woman aged 60-70 years in good health.

The gene calls are TRBV2 and TRBJ2-4, with TRBD2 identical over 7 bases. The closer fit of TRBJ2-5 to the DNA end suggests the J call may be wrong. CDR3 length equals 14 residues. Germline CDR1 and CDR2: SNHLY and FYNNEI. DNA of the CDR3: TGTGCCAGCATGAGGGGAGGGGATGAAGAGACCCAGTACTTC. This sequence encodes CASMRGGDEETQYF.

The genes are TRBV28 and TRBJ2-3; 7 positions agree with TRBD2. The ends lost 3 bases at V and 8 bases at J; junction bases unmatched: 14. Germline V lookup: CDR1 MDHEN, CDR2 SYDVKM. This CDR3 is built from 16 residues. Here the CDR3 reads CASSFLASGTRGTQYF. DNA of the CDR3: TGTGCCAGCAGTTTTTTGGCTAGCGGCACCCGGGGTACGCAGTATTTT.

The chain links TRBV5-6 to TRBJ2-1, with 9 bases aligning to TRBD2. Losses at the gene ends were 4 bases for V and 0 bases for J; bases not matched to a gene: 11. The CDR3 spans 18 residues. CDR1 SGHDT and CDR2 YYEEEE come from the germline V gene. The CDR3 coding sequence is TGTGCCAGCAGCGCCCCGTGGGCTAGCGGGACCTCCTACAATGAGCAGTTCTTC. It is translated as CASSAPWASGTSYNEQFF.

The chain has TRBV7-9 and TRBJ2-5; 8 nucleotides line up with TRBD1. Germline V gene lookup returns CDR1 SEHNR and CDR2 FQNEAQ (reference sequence). There are 17 residues in the CDR3. The V segment lost 1 base and the J segment 5 bases; nucleotides outside the gene matches: 12. As DNA, the CDR3 is TGTGCCAGCAGCTTAGTTAGCAGGGGGCGTCTTTACGAGACCCAGTACTTC. It translates to CASSLVSRGRLYETQYF. Supplemented by reference TRBV7-9 and TRBJ2-5, the full variable domain reads DTGVSQNPRHKITKRGQNVTFRCDPISEHNRLYWYRQTLGQGPEFLTYFQNEAQLEKSRLLSDRFSAERPKGSFSTLEIQRTEQGDSAMYLCASSLVSRGRLYETQYFGPGTRLLVL.